This TCR beta chain is drawn from a study of shared clonotypes between healthy human individuals. As for the study in general: The cohort had a couple of women and a few men, ages 18 to 49. CD4 naive and memory got three plates each, CD8 naive two, CD8 memory one. The study, taken as a whole, reports: How much donors shared clonotypes was expected to be affected by sequencing depth.

Concerning this clone: Its antigen is unknown.

The germline gives CDR1 SGHNT, CDR2 YYREEE (reference sequence). The CDR3 consists of 14 residues. The V gene end was trimmed by 0 bases and the J gene end by 5 bases; junction bases not matched to a gene: 5. In the original workflow: Because ImmunoSEQ provided only junction sequences with no quality scores, the filtering differed. The protocol was immunoSEQ multiplex PCR, while the TCRdb copy is restricted to in-frame clones and leaves out a portion. V, J and clone size are taken as reported in that table, and D and trimming were inferred from the DNA itself. The data hold over a million clones, with 95% to 97% observed a single time.

This chain joins TRBV5-4 and TRBJ2-7, with TRBD2 identical over 7 bases. This TCR came from a young man in good health. The sample taken for sequencing was naive CD4+ T cells sorted from blood. Documented subset: CD45RA+ positively selected. In nucleotides, the CDR3 is TGTGCCAGCAGCTTGGCTGGCGGGAGCCACGAGCAGTACTTC. Protein sequence: CASSLAGGSHEQYF.